The entry that follows covers one T cell receptor beta chain sequence. The assay was immunoSEQ multiplex PCR, and TCRdb's table has in-frame clones only and misses some. The table lists about 100,000 clones, approximately 84% of them singletons. Trimming pared 4 bases from V and 1 base from J, leaving 10 bases between. This CDR3 spans 14 amino acids. Germline values: CDR1 MGHRA, CDR2 YSYEKL. This record comes from a study of control samples from healthy donors and cancer patients. The source of this sequence is a man aged 18 to 29 in good health. The chain has TRBV4-1 and TRBJ1-1; D is unresolved. Material for sequencing was blood. CDR3 in amino acids: CASSRPTENTEAFF. In DNA, the CDR3 is TGCGCCAGCAGCCGACCGACGGAGAACACTGAAGCTTTCTTT.